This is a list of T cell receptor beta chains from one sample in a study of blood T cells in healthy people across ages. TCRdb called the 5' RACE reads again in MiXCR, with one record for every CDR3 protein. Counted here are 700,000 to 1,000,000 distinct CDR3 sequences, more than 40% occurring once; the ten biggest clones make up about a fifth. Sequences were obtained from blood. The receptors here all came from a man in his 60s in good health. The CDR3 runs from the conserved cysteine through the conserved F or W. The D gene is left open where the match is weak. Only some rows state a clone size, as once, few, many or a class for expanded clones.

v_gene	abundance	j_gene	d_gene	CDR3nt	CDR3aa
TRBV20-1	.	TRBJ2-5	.	TGCAGTCCAAAGCAGGGGGGCCAAGGGGAGACCCAGTACTTC	CSPKQGGQGETQYF
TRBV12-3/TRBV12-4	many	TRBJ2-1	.	TGTGCCAGCAGTACAGGACGTAACGCGCCCTACAATGAGCAGTTCTTC	CASSTGRNAPYNEQFF
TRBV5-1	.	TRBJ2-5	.	TGCGCCAGCAGCTTGGGGACGCAGGGCGGCCAAGAGACCCAGTACTTC	CASSLGTQGGQETQYF
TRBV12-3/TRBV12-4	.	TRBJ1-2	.	TGTGCCAGCAGTTTTCGTGGGGAACCCAACCAAGGGGGCTACACCTTC	CASSFRGEPNQGGYTF
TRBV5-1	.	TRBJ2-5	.	TGCGCCAGCAGCTTCCTCCCGGACAGAAAAGAGACCCAGTACTTC	CASSFLPDRKETQYF
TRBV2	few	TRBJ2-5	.	TGTGCCAGCAGTCTTTCGGGACTCGCCAAAGAGACCCAGTACTTC	CASSLSGLAKETQYF
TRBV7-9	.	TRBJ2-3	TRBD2	TGTGCCAGCAGCTTAACTAGCGGGGGAAAAGATACGCAGTATTTT	CASSLTSGGKDTQYF
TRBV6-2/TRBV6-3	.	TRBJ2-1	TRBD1	TGTGCCAGCAGTGGGTGGACAGGGAATGTGGTCGGGTACAATGAGCAGTTCTTC	CASSGWTGNVVGYNEQFF
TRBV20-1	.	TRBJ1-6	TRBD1	TGCAGTGCTAAGGGGGCAGGTAATTCGCCCCTCCACTTT	CSAKGAGNSPLHF
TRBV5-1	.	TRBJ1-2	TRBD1	TGCGCCAGCAGCTTGGGACAGGGTGGCTACACCTTC	CASSLGQGGYTF
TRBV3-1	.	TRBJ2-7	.	TGTGCCAGCCTGGACAGTCGGACCTGCGAGCAGTACTTC	CASLDSRTCEQYF
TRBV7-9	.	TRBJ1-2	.	TGTGCCGGCAGCTTAGCGGGTAAGGCGCTAACCATCGGACCCACCTTC	CAGSLAGKALTIGPTF
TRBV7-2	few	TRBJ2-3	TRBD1	TGTGCCAGCAGCTTCAGGGGGCAGAGCACAGATACGCAGTATTTT	CASSFRGQSTDTQYF
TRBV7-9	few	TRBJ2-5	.	TGTGCCAGCAGCTCATTCCGGGGGTACCAAGAGACCCAGTACTTC	CASSSFRGYQETQYF
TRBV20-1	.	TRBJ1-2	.	TGCAGTGCTCCTCATAACTATGGCTACACCTTC	CSAPHNYGYTF
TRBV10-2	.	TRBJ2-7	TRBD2	TGCGCCAGCAGTGAGGCTAGCGGTCGTTCCTACTACGAGCAGTACTTC	CASSEASGRSYYEQYF
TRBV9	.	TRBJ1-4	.	TGTGCCAGCAGCGTTAAAGGACACTTTTCGGAAAAACTGTTTTTT	CASSVKGHFSEKLFF
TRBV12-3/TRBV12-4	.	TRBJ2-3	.	TGTGCCAGCAGTTTGAATACGCAGTATTTT	CASSLNTQYF
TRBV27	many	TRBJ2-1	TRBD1	TGTGCCAGCAGTTTAGGAAGGACAGGCAATGAGCAGTTCTTC	CASSLGRTGNEQFF
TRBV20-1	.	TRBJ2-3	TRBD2	TGCAGTGCTACCCGGACTAGCGGGGGTTCAGATACGCAGTATTTT	CSATRTSGGSDTQYF
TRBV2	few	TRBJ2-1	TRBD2	TGTGCCAGCGGGGGCGGGCTAGCGGGGAGCCAACTACACAATGAGCAGTTCTTC	CASGGGLAGSQLHNEQFF
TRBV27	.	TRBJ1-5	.	TGTGCCAGCAGTTTATCCGGGATGTATAGCAATCAGCCCCAGCATTTT	CASSLSGMYSNQPQHF
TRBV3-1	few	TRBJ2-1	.	TGTGCCAGCAGCTTTACCAGGGGAGGGGCCTACAATGAGCAGTTCTTC	CASSFTRGGAYNEQFF
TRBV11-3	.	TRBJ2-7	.	TGTGCCAGCAGTCCTACAGAGAGCGAGCAGTACTTC	CASSPTESEQYF
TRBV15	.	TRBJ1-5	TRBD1	TGTGCCACCAGCAGGGAGACAGGGGTCAATCAGCCCCAGCATTTT	CATSRETGVNQPQHF
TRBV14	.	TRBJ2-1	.	TGTGCCAGCAGCCCTAGGGACCGCAATGAGCAGTTCTTC	CASSPRDRNEQFF
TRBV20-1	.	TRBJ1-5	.	TGCAGTGCTAGAGAGGGGAATAGCAATCAGCCCCAGCATTTT	CSAREGNSNQPQHF
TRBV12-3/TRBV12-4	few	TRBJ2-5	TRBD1	TGTGCCAGCAGTTTAGTACAGGGGGCTGCGGAGACCCAGTACTTC	CASSLVQGAAETQYF
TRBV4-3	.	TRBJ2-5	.	TGCGCCAGCAGCCCCCGTCGGGCAGGGCCGGAGACCCAGTACTTC	CASSPRRAGPETQYF